This paragraph reports one T cell receptor (beta chain). Its antigen is still unknown. The data are from a study of Ad26.COV2.S vaccination and SARS-CoV-2 variants. Looking at the study overall: Ad26.COV2.S arm of COV1001 included the donor.

Study-wide findings and caveats: Ad26.COV2.S recipients had broader spike-specific TCRs (P = 0.0014).

Repertoires were generated with immunoSEQ multiplex PCR, while TCRdb's copy carries only in-frame clones and drops some. The sample holds roughly 350,000 clones, roughly 90% seen once. Germline-derived CDR1 and CDR2 are LNHNV and YYDKDF (reference sequence). Trimming at V came to 3 bases and at J to 6 bases, leaving 1 base not matched to a gene. The CDR3 sequence is 14 residues long. As to treatment: around 19 received Ad26.COV2.S at low or high dose, single or two shots; about 5 received placebo; per-sample allocation not given. Vaccine and placebo recipients were sampled on day 63 after the first injection. This adult donor, from Boston, was 18-55 years old. Vaccine was an Ad26 vector expressing Wuhan-strain SARS-CoV-2 spike.

The chain uses TRBV15 and TRBJ1-4, with 10 bases that match TRBD1. This receptor was obtained from a person aged 18-60 years who received the Ad26.COV2.S COVID-19 vaccine or a placebo. The material sequenced was peripheral blood, taken in a trial of Ad26.COV2.S vaccine versus placebo. The CDR3 loop reads CATSRDRGYEKLFF. The CDR3 nucleotides are TGTGCCACCAGCAGGGACAGGGGGTATGAAAAACTGTTTTTT.